The 24 T cell receptor beta chains below all came from one sample that was sequenced in a study of blood T cells in healthy people across ages. A second about 6 to 12 cycle PCR used barcoded and J-beta primers. TCRdb itself ran the 5' RACE reads through MiXCR, one entry per CDR3 protein. The profile shows around 1,000,000 distinct CDR3 sequences, roughly 24% of them singletons. These same records also appear under a second study, on T cells of mothers and their children.

Sample: blood. These receptors were collected from a girl aged 2-9 years in good health.

This clonotype was observed a few times. The CDR3, as DNA: TGTGCCAGCAGTACAATTAGGACAGGGAAAAGGGAGACCCAGTACTTC. This gives the protein CASSTIRTGKRETQYF. The rearrangement links TRBV28 to TRBJ2-5, with TRBD1 matching over 8 bases. CDR3 length: 16 amino acids. Germline CDR1 is MDHEN and CDR2 is SYDVKM. With 5 bases clipped from V and 5 bases from J, the junction kept 13 bases outside the gene matches.

The J gene is TRBJ1-5, the V gene TRBV5-1; weak D call: TRBD1 (5 bases). Per the germline V gene, CDR1 is SGHRS and CDR2 is YFSETQ. V was cut by 0 bases and J by 3 bases, with 10 bases left in between. The CDR3 runs to 15 residues. The CDR3 nucleotides read TGCGCCAGCAGCTTGGGAGGGGCCCCCAATCAGCCCCAGCATTTT. This codes for CASSLGGAPNQPQHF.

In its sample, this clonotype was seen once. The chain has TRBV5-1 and TRBJ2-2, with a tentative D call TRBD1 (6 bases). V shed 0 bases and J shed 2 bases, with 8 bases lying between them. The germline V gene has CDR1 SGHRS and CDR2 YFSETQ. This CDR3 region has 15 residues. CDR3 loop: CASSLGQDNTGELFF. CDR3 in DNA: TGCGCCAGCAGCTTGGGACAGGATAACACCGGGGAGCTGTTTTTT.

The chain recombines TRBV5-1 with TRBJ2-3, with 8 bases fitting TRBD1. Per germline, CDR1 SGHRS and CDR2 YFSETQ. V gave up 1 base and J gave up 5 bases; unmatched junction bases: 6. This CDR3 region has 15 residues. The CDR3 nucleotides read TGCGCCAGCAGCTTGCAGGGACAGGCTATAGATACGCAGTATTTT. Encoded protein: CASSLQGQAIDTQYF. Complete variable domain (other parts from reference TRBV5-1 and TRBJ2-3): KAGVTQTPRYLIKTRGQQVTLSCSPISGHRSVSWYQQTPGQGLQFLFEYFSETQRNKGNFPGRFSGRQFSNSRSEMNVSTLELGDSALYLCASSLQGQAIDTQYFGPGTRLTVL.

V gene TRBV20-1 combines with J gene TRBJ2-6, with TRBD1 matching over 7 bases. V was pared by 1 base and J by 0 bases, with 9 bases of the junction left unmatched. The V gene's germline CDR1 is DFQATT and CDR2 SNEGSKA (reference sequence). CDR3 length: 18 amino acids. The CDR3 protein is CSARAWDSTSSGANVLTF. DNA of the CDR3: TGCAGTGCTAGAGCGTGGGACAGCACAAGCTCTGGGGCCAACGTCCTGACTTTC.

Only a few counts were recorded for this clonotype. This chain connects TRBV27 to TRBJ2-7; 12 nucleotides line up with TRBD2. Germline-derived CDR1 and CDR2 are MNHEY and SMNVEV (reference sequence). There are 14 residues in the CDR3. J lost 3 bases, V lost 7 bases, and 4 bases had no gene match. CDR3 DNA sequence: TGTGCCAGCACCCGGGGACTAGCGGGCTACGAGCAGTACTTC. This translates into CASTRGLAGYEQYF.

This clonotype was seen a few times. V usage is TRBV14 and J usage is TRBJ2-5; 8 nucleotides line up with TRBD2. Gene TRBJ2-7 matches the end of the DNA better, so the J call may be wrong. Germline V gives CDR1 SGHDN, CDR2 FVKESK. The CDR3 totals 16 residues. The CDR3 nucleotides read TGTGCCAGCAGCCGCTCCGGACTAGCAGTGATCTACGAGCAGTACTTC. Residues: CASSRSGLAVIYEQYF.

This clonotype was seen a handful of times. This chain links TRBV6-5 with TRBJ1-4; the D gene is possibly TRBD1 (6 bases). The CDR3 runs 15 residues. V dropped 6 bases and J dropped 6 bases, with 17 bases sitting between them. Germline V gene data show CDR1 as MNHEY and CDR2 as SVGAGI. The CDR3, as DNA: TGTGCCAGCAGACGCCGAGGAGGGGGGTATGAAAAACTGTTTTTT. It yields the protein CASRRRGGGYEKLFF.

This clonotype was seen a few times. V and J are TRBV4-2 and TRBJ1-1; D is uncertain. The CDR3 spans 12 residues. Germline V gives CDR1 LGHNA, CDR2 YNFKEQ. Trimming pared 0 bases from V and 7 bases from J, leaving 6 bases between. This CDR3 is CASSQDPGEAFF. The CDR3 nucleotides are TGTGCCAGCAGCCAAGATCCCGGTGAAGCTTTCTTT.

This clonotype was seen more than once but under ten times. This chain uses TRBV4-1 with TRBJ2-2; D not resolved. The CDR3 has 14 amino acids. V was cut by 5 bases and J by 1 base, with 8 bases left in between. CDR1 MGHRA and CDR2 YSYEKL come from the germline V gene. The CDR3 loop reads CASSGWGNTGELFF. CDR3 DNA sequence: TGCGCCAGCAGCGGGTGGGGGAACACCGGGGAGCTGTTTTTT.

V gene TRBV20-1 combines with J gene TRBJ1-1; a possible D gene is TRBD1 (5 bases). Trimming pared 4 bases from V and 3 bases from J, leaving 15 bases between. Germline V gene lookup returns CDR1 DFQATT and CDR2 SNEGSKA (reference sequence). The CDR3 is made up of 14 amino acids. The CDR3 DNA is TGCAGTGCTAAGTGGGACTTGGGACACACTGAAGCTTTCTTT. Protein: CSAKWDLGHTEAFF.

The CDR3 DNA follows: TGTGCCAGCAGTCCGTCCCGACCTAGCACAGATACGCAGTATTTT. This encodes CASSPSRPSTDTQYF. This chain connects TRBV12-3 or TRBV12-4 to TRBJ2-3, with D unresolved. The CDR3 runs 15 residues. Trimming cost V 5 bases and J 0 bases, with 12 bases left between them.

This clonotype was seen a few times. The chain couples TRBV7-3 to TRBJ2-7; D is unclear. Germline values: CDR1 SGHTA, CDR2 FQGTGA. The CDR3 contains 13 residues. Trimming took off 2 bases at V and 3 bases at J, with 8 bases between the two ends. CDR3 sequence (DNA): TGTGCCAGCAGCTTAGGGATCGGCTACGAGCAGTACTTC. Its translation is CASSLGIGYEQYF.

This chain connects TRBV28 to TRBJ2-5; tentatively, D is TRBD1 (5 bases). Germline loops: CDR1 MDHEN, CDR2 SYDVKM. This CDR3 region has 12 residues. Trimming pared 5 bases from V and 9 bases from J, leaving 13 bases between. The CDR3 region has the DNA TGTGCCAGCAGTCCATCGACAGCTTCCCAGTACTTC. It translates to CASSPSTASQYF.

The chain links TRBV7-9 to TRBJ2-5, with a tentative D call TRBD1 (6 bases). The J call is doubtful: the DNA matches TRBJ2-1 better. The germline gives CDR1 SEHNR, CDR2 FQNEAQ (reference sequence). The CDR3 consists of 11 residues. CDR3 DNA: TGTGCCAGCAGCAAACAGGGTGAGCAGTTCTTC. Translated, it gives CASSKQGEQFF.

V and J are TRBV5-1 and TRBJ2-1, with D hard to call. CDR1 SGHRS and CDR2 YFSETQ come from the germline V gene. This CDR3 has 12 residues. Deletions cut 0 bases from V and 12 bases from J, with 10 bases between. The CDR3 region is CASSLDRVGQFF. CDR3 DNA sequence: TGCGCCAGCAGCTTGGATAGGGTCGGGCAGTTCTTC.

For this clonotype: An end of the junction does not agree with germline; a read error may underlie this. The chain combines TRBV18 with TRBJ2-1; weak D call: TRBD1 (5 bases). The CDR3 has 13 amino acids. The germline V gene encodes CDR1 KGHSH and CDR2 LQKENI. CDR3 in DNA: TGTGCCAACTCACCAGGGCTGTACAATGAGCAGTTCTTC. This sequence encodes CANSPGLYNEQFF.

This clonotype was observed a few times. The chain is built from TRBV25-1 and TRBJ2-3; the match to TRBD2 covers 10 bases. Trimming cost V 4 bases and J 5 bases; bases outside gene matches: 3. This CDR3 is 14 amino acids long. Looked up from germline, CDR1 is MGHDK and CDR2 is SYGVNS. As DNA, the CDR3 is TGTGCCAGCAGTGCACTAGCGGGGAAAGATACGCAGTATTTT. This codes for CASSALAGKDTQYF.

The chain links TRBV20-1 to TRBJ2-7; the D gene is possibly TRBD1 (5 bases). Trimming took 3 bases from V and 5 from J, leaving 8 bases between them. CDR3 length: 11 amino acids. The germline gives CDR1 DFQATT, CDR2 SNEGSKA (reference sequence). CDR3 amino acids: CSASDSNEQYF. DNA for the CDR3: TGCAGTGCTAGTGACAGTAACGAGCAGTACTTC.

This clonotype has a handful of counts. The chain has TRBV3-1 and TRBJ2-7, with 7 positions matching TRBD1. CDR1 is LGHDT, CDR2 YNNKEL, per germline (reference sequence). This CDR3 region has 14 residues. V lost 0 bases and J lost 4; bases outside the gene matches: 3. CDR3 in amino acids: CASSQDRQGYEQYF. As DNA, the CDR3 is TGTGCCAGCAGCCAAGATAGACAGGGATACGAGCAGTACTTC.

This clonotype has a handful of counts. The chain is built from TRBV20-1 and TRBJ1-2; a possible D gene is TRBD1 (6 bases). The CDR3 runs to 14 residues. V lost 4 bases, J lost 4 bases, and 16 bases lay in between. Germline values: CDR1 DFQATT, CDR2 SNEGSKA (reference sequence). Here the CDR3 DNA reads TGCAGTGCTATTCCCGAGGGGGGGGGCTATGGCTACACCTTC. Protein product: CSAIPEGGGYGYTF.

The table lists this clonotype with a few counts. The V and J genes are TRBV10-2 and TRBJ1-4; tentatively, D is TRBD1 (6 bases). Germline V gene sequence: CDR1 WSHSY, CDR2 SAAADI. This CDR3 is 12 amino acids long. Trimming pared 8 bases from V and 7 bases from J, leaving 11 bases between. The CDR3 DNA is TGCGCCAGCTCCGGGACACCTGAAAAACTGTTTTTT. Its protein product is CASSGTPEKLFF.

V and J are TRBV20-1 and TRBJ2-1; D not certain. V was shortened by 7 bases and J by 6 bases, with 16 bases between the two germline ends. The length of the CDR3 is 13 residues. Germline CDR1 reads DFQATT; CDR2 reads SNEGSKA (reference sequence). CDR3 in DNA: TGCAGTGGATCAAACTTGATCAGCAATGAGCAGTTCTTC. Translated: CSGSNLISNEQFF.

The CDR3 DNA reads as TGTGCCAGCAGTTCCGGGACAGGGGATGAAGCTTTCTTT. Its translation: CASSSGTGDEAFF. V and J are TRBV6-6 and TRBJ1-1; TRBD1 aligns across 10 bases. Per germline, CDR1 MNHNY and CDR2 SVGAGI (reference sequence). The V and J ends lost 4 bases and 7 bases, in that order; junction bases with no gene match: 3. The CDR3 has 13 amino acids.